Below, 8 T cell receptor beta chains from the same sample are listed, as sequenced in a study of OX40 agonist ivuxolimab in advanced cancers. Measured with immunoSEQ multiplex PCR; TCRdb has only the in-frame clones, and not every one. The sample includes about 80,000 clones, about four fifths of them seen just once. This material consisted of CD4+ or CD8+ T cells sorted from blood, taken in a trial of the OX40 agonist ivuxolimab. These receptors originate from an adult with an advanced solid tumor such as melanoma, head and neck, liver or kidney cancer.

This chain links TRBV6-1 with TRBJ2-6; the D is unclear. Trimming removed 4 bases at V and 0 bases at J, with 13 bases between. The length of the CDR3 is 17 residues. CDR1 and CDR2 (germline): MNHNS, SASEGT. CDR3 in DNA: TGTGCCAGCAGTGTACAGAAAATGAGCTCTGGGGCCAACGTCCTGACTTTC. It translates to CASSVQKMSSGANVLTF.

This clone was seen a few times. The rearrangement links TRBV27 to TRBJ1-2, with 11 bases matching TRBD1. Looked up from germline, CDR1 is MNHEY and CDR2 is SMNVEV (reference sequence). CDR3 length: 15 amino acids. The J segment lost 4 bases and the V segment lost 3 bases, leaving 4 bases of the junction unmatched. CDR3 in amino acids: CASSFRDRGAYGYTF. The CDR3, as DNA: TGTGCCAGCAGTTTCCGGGACAGGGGGGCCTATGGCTACACCTTC.

The gene calls are TRBV5-6 and TRBJ2-2; 10 nucleotides match TRBD1. The CDR3 sequence is 17 residues long. Germline V gene lookup returns CDR1 SGHDT and CDR2 YYEEEE. V trimming: 1 base; J trimming: 6 bases; junction bases outside the gene matches: 9. The DNA of the CDR3 is TGTGCCAGCAGCTTGACGGTGACAGGGGGCAGTGCCGGGGAGCTGTTTTTT. It specifies CASSLTVTGGSAGELFF. The variable domain in full, with the rest retrieved from reference TRBV5-6 and TRBJ2-2, is DAGVTQSPTHLIKTRGQQVTLRCSPKSGHDTVSWYQQALGQGPQFIFQYYEEEERQRGNFPDRFSGHQFPNYSSELNVNALLLGDSALYLCASSLTVTGGSAGELFFGEGSRLTVL.

The chain recombines TRBV2 with TRBJ1-6; 7 nucleotides align to TRBD1. Germline V gives CDR1 SNHLY, CDR2 FYNNEI. CDR3 length: 15 amino acids. V lost 4 bases, J lost 5 bases, and 5 bases stayed unmatched. The CDR3: CASSAGDRNNSPLHF. The CDR3 bases are TGTGCCAGCAGTGCTGGGGACAGAAATAATTCACCCCTCCACTTT. Filled out from reference TRBV2 and TRBJ1-6, the complete variable domain reads EPEVTQTPSHQVTQMGQEVILRCVPISNHLYFYWYRQILGQKVEFLVSFYNNEISEKSEIFDDQFSVERPDGSNFTLKIRSTKLEDSAMYFCASSAGDRNNSPLHFGNGTRLTVT.

This chain uses TRBV6-4 with TRBJ1-2; 8 bases are a match to TRBD1. V was clipped by 5 bases and J by 0 bases; unmatched bases: 5. CDR3 length equals 15 residues. The germline gives CDR1 MRHNA, CDR2 SNTAGT. The CDR3 DNA sequence: TGTGCCAGCAGTCCCACAGGGGGAGCTAACTATGGCTACACCTTC. This gives the protein CASSPTGGANYGYTF.

This clone was seen a handful of times. The chain recombines TRBV20-1 with TRBJ2-4; the D is unclear. Deletions cut 3 bases from V and 7 bases from J, with 7 bases between. The CDR3 totals 11 residues. Germline values: CDR1 DFQATT, CDR2 SNEGSKA (reference sequence). CDR3 nucleotides: TGCAGTGCTAGGGGAAGGAACATTCAGTACTTC. Translating gives CSARGRNIQYF.

CDR3 residues: CASSIESRSPSNQPQHF. DNA for the CDR3: TGTGCCAGTAGTATAGAATCTCGGAGTCCTAGCAATCAGCCCCAGCATTTT. The rearrangement links TRBV19 to TRBJ1-5, with D unresolved. This CDR3 is built from 17 residues. Germline values: CDR1 LNHDA, CDR2 SQIVND (reference sequence). The ends were cut back, 0 bases at V and 0 bases at J, with 12 bases in the middle.

The chain has TRBV7-2 and TRBJ2-7; possible D gene TRBD2, 6 bases. Germline CDR1 reads SGHTA; CDR2 reads FQGNSA. V lost 4 bases to trimming and J lost 2 bases, with 12 bases between them. There are 14 residues in the CDR3. CDR3 sequence reads: CASSSDGGPYEQYF. The CDR3 nucleotides read TGTGCCAGCAGCTCGGACGGGGGACCCTACGAGCAGTACTTC. The whole variable domain, filled in from reference TRBV7-2 and TRBJ2-7, reads GAGVSQSPSNKVTEKGKDVELRCDPISGHTALYWYRQSLGQGLEFLIYFQGNSAPDKSGLPSDRFSAERTGGSVSTLTIQRTQQEDSAVYLCASSSDGGPYEQYFGPGTRLTVT.